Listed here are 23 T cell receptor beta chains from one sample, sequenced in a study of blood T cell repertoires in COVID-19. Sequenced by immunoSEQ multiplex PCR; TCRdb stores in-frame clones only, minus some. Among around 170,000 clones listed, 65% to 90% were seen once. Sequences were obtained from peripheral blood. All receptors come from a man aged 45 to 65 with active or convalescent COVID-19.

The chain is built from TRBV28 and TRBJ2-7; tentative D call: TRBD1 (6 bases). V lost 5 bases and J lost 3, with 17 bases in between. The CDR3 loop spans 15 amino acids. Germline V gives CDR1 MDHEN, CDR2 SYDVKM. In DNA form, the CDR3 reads TGTGCCAGCAGTAAAATGACAGGCCCCCTCTACGAGCAGTACTTC. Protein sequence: CASSKMTGPLYEQYF.

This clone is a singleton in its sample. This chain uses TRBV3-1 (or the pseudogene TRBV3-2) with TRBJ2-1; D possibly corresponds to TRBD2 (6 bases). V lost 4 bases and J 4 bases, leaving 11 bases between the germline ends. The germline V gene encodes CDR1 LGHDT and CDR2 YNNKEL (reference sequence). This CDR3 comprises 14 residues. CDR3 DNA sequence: TGTGCCAGCAGCCTAGTGACTAGTTACAATGAGCAGTTCTTC. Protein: CASSLVTSYNEQFF.

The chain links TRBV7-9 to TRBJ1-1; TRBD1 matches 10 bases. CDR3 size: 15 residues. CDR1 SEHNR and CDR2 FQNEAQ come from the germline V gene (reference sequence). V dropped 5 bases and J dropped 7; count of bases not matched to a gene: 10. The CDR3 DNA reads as TGTGCCAGCAGCCCCAGACCGGGACAGGGGCTTGAAGCTTTCTTT. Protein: CASSPRPGQGLEAFF.

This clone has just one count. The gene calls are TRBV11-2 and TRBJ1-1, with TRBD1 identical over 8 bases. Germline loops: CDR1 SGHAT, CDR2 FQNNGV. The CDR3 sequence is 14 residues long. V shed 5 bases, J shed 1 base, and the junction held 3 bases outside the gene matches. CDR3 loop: CASSAGTGNTEAFF. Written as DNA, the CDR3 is TGTGCCAGCAGCGCCGGGACAGGGAACACTGAAGCTTTCTTT.

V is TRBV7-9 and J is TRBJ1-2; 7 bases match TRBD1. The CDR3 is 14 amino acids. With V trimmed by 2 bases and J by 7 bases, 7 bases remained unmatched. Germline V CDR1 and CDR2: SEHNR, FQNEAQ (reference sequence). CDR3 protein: CASSLTIGGFGYTF. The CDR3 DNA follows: TGTGCCAGCAGCTTAACAATAGGGGGCTTTGGCTACACCTTC.

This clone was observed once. The chain's CDR3 is CASSIVSGYGANVLTF. The CDR3 nucleotides are TGTGCCAGTAGTATAGTCTCAGGGTACGGGGCCAACGTCCTGACTTTC. The chain combines TRBV19 with TRBJ2-6, with D perhaps matching TRBD1 (5 bases). The V gene's germline CDR1 is LNHDA and CDR2 SQIVND (reference sequence). The V gene lost 1 base and the J gene lost 4 bases, with 11 bases spanning the gap. The CDR3 is made up of 16 amino acids.

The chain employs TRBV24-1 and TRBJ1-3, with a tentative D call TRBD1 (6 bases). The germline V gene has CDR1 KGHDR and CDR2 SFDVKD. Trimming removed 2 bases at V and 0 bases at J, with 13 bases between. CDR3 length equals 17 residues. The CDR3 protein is CATSDSTGQSSGNTIYF. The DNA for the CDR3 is TGTGCCACCAGTGATTCGACAGGCCAGAGCTCTGGAAACACCATATATTTT.

CDR3 in DNA: TGTGCCAGCAGCTTAGTGACAGGGGCCACTGAAGCTTTCTTT. Translating gives CASSLVTGATEAFF. The gene calls are TRBV11-2 and TRBJ1-1, with 8 bases identical to TRBD1. CDR3 size: 14 residues. Germline V CDR1 and CDR2: SGHAT, FQNNGV. Trimming cost V 1 base and J 4 bases; bases outside gene matches: 2.

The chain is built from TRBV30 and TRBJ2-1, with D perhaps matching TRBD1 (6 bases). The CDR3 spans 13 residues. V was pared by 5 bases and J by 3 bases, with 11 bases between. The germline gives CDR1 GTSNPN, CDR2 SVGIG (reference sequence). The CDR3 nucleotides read TGTGCCTGGGGGGGCATTTACTACAATGAGCAGTTCTTC. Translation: CAWGGIYYNEQFF. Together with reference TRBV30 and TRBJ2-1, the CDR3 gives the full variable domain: SQTIHQWPATLVQPVGSPLSLECTVEGTSNPNLYWYRQAAGRGLQLLFYSVGIGQISSEVPQNLSASRPQDRQFILSSKKLLLSDSGFYLCAWGGIYYNEQFFGPGTRLTVL.

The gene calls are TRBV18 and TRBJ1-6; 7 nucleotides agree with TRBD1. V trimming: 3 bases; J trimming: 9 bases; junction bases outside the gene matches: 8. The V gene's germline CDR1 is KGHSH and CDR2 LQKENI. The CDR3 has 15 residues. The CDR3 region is CASSPQTGSGSPLHF. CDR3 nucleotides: TGTGCCAGCTCACCCCAGACAGGGAGCGGTTCACCCCTCCACTTT.

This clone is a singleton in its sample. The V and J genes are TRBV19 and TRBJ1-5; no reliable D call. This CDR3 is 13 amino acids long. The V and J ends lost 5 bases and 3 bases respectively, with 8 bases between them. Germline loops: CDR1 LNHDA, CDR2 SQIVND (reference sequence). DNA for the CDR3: TGTGCCAGTAGTGCGGCTTCCAATCAGCCCCAGCATTTT. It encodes CASSAASNQPQHF.

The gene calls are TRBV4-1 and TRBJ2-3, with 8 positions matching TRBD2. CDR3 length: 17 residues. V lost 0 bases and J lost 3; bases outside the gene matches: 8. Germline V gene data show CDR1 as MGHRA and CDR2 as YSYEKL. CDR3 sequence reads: CASSQENRGGSTDTQYF. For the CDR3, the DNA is TGCGCCAGCAGCCAAGAAAACCGGGGGGGTTCTACAGATACGCAGTATTTT.

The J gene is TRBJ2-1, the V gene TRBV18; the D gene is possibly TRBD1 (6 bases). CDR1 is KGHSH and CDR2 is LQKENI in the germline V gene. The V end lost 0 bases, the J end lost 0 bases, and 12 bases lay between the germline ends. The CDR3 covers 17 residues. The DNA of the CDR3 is TGTGCCAGCTCACCACCAATTACAGGGAGCTCCTACAATGAGCAGTTCTTC. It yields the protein CASSPPITGSSYNEQFF.

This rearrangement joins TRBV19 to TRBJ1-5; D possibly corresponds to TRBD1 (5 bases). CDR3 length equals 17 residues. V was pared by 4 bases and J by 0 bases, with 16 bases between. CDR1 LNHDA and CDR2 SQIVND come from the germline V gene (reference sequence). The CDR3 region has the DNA TGTGCCAGTAGTACTCAGTGGACACCAGTTAGCAATCAGCCCCAGCATTTT. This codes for CASSTQWTPVSNQPQHF.

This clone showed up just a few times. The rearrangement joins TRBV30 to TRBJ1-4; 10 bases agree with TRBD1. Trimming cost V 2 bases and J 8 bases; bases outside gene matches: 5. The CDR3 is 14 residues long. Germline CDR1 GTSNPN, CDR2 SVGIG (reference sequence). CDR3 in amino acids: CAWSSGTGVEKLFF. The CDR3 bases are TGTGCCTGGAGTTCCGGGACAGGGGTGGAAAAACTGTTTTTT.

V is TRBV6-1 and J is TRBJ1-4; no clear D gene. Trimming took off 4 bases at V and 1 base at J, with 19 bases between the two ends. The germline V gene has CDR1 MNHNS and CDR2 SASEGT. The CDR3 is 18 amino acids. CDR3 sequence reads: CASSARVGSPLTNEKLFF. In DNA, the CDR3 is TGTGCCAGCAGTGCCCGGGTTGGGAGCCCTTTAACTAATGAAAAACTGTTTTTT.

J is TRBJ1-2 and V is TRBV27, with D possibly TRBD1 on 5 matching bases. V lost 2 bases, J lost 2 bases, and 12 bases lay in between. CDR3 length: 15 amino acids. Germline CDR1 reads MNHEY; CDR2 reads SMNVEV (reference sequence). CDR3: CASSLKRDSNYGYTF. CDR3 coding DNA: TGTGCCAGCAGTTTAAAAAGGGACTCGAACTATGGCTACACCTTC.

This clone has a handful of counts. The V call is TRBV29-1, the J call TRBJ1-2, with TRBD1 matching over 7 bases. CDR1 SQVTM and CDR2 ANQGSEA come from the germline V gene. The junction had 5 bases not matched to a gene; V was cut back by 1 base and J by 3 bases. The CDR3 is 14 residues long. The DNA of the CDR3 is TGCAGCGTTGAAGGTACAGGGGAGGACTATGGCTACACCTTC. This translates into CSVEGTGEDYGYTF.

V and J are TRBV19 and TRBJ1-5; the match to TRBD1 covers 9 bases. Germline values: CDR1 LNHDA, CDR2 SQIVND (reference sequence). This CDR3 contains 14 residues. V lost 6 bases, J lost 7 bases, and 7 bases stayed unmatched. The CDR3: CASRLQGAGQPQHF. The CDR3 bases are TGTGCCAGTAGACTACAGGGGGCTGGGCAGCCCCAGCATTTT.

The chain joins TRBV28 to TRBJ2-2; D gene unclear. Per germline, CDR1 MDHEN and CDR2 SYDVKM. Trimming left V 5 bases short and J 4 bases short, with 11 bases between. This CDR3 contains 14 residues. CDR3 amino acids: CASSTERRTGELFF. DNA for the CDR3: TGTGCCAGCAGTACAGAAAGGCGCACCGGGGAGCTGTTTTTT.

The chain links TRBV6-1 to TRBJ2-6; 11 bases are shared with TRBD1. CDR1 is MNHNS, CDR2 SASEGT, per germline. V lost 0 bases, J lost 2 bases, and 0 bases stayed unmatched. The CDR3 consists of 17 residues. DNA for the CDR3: TGTGCCAGCAGTGAAGCGGACAGGGGGCCTGGGGCCAACGTCCTGACTTTC. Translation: CASSEADRGPGANVLTF.

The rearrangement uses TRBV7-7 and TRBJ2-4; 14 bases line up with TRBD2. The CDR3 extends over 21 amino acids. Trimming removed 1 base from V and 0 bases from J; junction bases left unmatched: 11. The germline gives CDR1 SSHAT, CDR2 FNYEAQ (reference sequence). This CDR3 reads CASSLDKPGLAGALAKNIQYF. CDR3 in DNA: TGTGCCAGCAGCTTAGACAAACCGGGACTAGCGGGGGCACTAGCCAAAAACATTCAGTACTTC.

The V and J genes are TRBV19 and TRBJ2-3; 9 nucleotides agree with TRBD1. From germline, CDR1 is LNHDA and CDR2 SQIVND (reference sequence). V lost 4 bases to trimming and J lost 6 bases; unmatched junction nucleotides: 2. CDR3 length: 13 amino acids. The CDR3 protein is CASSRGQGDTQYF. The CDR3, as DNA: TGTGCCAGTAGTAGGGGACAGGGCGATACGCAGTATTTT.